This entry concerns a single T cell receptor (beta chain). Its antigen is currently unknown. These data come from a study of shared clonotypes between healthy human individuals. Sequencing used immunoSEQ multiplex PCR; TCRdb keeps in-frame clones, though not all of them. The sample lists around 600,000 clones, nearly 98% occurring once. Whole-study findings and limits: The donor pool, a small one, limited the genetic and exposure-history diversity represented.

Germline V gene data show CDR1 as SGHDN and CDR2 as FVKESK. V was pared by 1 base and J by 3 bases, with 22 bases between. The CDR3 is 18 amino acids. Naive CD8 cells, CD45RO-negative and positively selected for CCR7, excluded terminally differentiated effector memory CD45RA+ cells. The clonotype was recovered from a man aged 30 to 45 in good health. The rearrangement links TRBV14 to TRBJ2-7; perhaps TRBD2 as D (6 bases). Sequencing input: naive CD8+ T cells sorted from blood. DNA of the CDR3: TGTGCCAGCAGCCAAGGGGGCAGGGTCCACACGGACTACTACGAGCAGTACTTC. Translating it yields CASSQGGRVHTDYYEQYF.